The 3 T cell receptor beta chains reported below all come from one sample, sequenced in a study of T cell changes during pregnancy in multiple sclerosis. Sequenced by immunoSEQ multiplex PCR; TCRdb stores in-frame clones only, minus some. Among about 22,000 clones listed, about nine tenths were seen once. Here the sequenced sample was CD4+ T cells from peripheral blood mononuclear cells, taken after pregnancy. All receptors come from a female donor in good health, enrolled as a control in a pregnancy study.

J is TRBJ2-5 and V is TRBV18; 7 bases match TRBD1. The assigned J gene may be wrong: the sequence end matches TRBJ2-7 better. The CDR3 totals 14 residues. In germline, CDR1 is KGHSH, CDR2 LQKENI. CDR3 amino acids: CASSPYQGVDEQYF. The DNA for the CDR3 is TGTGCCAGCTCACCTTACCAGGGGGTAGACGAGCAGTACTTC.

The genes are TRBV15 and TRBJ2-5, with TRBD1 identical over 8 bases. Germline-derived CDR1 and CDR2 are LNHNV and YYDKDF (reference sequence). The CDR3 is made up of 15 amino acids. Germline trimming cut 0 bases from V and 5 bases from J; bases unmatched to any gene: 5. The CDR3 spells CATSRDTGGRETQYF. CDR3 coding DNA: TGTGCCACCAGCAGAGATACAGGGGGACGGGAGACCCAGTACTTC. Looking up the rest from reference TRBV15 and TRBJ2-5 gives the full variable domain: DAMVIQNPRYQVTQFGKPVTLSCSQTLNHNVMYWYQQKSSQAPKLLFHYYDKDFNNEADTPDNFQSRRPNTSFCFLDIRSPGLGDTAMYLCATSRDTGGRETQYFGPGTRLLVL.

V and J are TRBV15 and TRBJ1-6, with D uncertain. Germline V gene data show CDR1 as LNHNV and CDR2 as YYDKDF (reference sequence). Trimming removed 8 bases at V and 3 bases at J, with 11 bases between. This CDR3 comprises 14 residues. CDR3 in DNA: TGTGCCACCGCAAGCGCACACTATAATTCACCCCTCCACTTT. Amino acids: CATASAHYNSPLHF.